The 32 T cell receptor beta chains listed next were all sequenced from one sample in a study of blood T cells in healthy people across ages. Next came a second PCR, run for about 7 to 12 cycles, which used a sample-barcoded 5' primer along with a J-beta primer mix. TCRdb re-called the 5' RACE reads with MiXCR, one entry per CDR3 protein. The table lists 1.5 million to 2 million distinct CDR3 sequences, about 50% of them singletons. Specimen: blood. Receptors originate from a woman in her thirties or forties in good health.

The gene calls are TRBV29-1 and TRBJ1-2; D ambiguous. The CDR3 consists of 15 residues. Per the germline V gene, CDR1 is SQVTM and CDR2 is ANQGSEA. V shed 3 bases and J shed 6 bases, with 20 bases lying between them. CDR3 residues: CSVEWGVVVTDGYTF. As DNA, the CDR3 is TGCAGCGTTGAGTGGGGTGTGGTGGTGACGGATGGCTACACCTTC.

The rearrangement links TRBV9 to TRBJ2-1; 12 bases fit TRBD2. The CDR3 runs 18 residues. Germline V gives CDR1 SGDLS, CDR2 YYNGEE. Trimming at V came to 2 bases and at J to 9 bases, leaving 15 bases not matched to a gene. CDR3 DNA sequence: TGTGCCAGCAGCGTTAAGGTTGCTAGCGGGGGGGCTCGGGCTGAGCAGTTCTTC. Translated: CASSVKVASGGARAEQFF.

This clonotype was detected a few times. The chain couples TRBV18 to TRBJ2-7; weak D call: TRBD2 (6 bases). The CDR3 sequence is 14 residues long. The germline gives CDR1 KGHSH, CDR2 LQKENI. V was shortened by 4 bases and J by 3 bases, with 13 bases between the two germline ends. CDR3 sequence: CASSRRSGGYEQYF. In DNA, the CDR3 is TGTGCCAGCTCACGACGCTCCGGGGGCTACGAGCAGTACTTC.

This clonotype has ten or more counts. This chain connects TRBV6-5 to TRBJ2-3; D is possibly TRBD1 (5 bases). Germline CDR1 and CDR2: MNHEY and SVGAGI. The V and J ends lost 6 bases and 2 bases respectively, with 9 bases between them. The CDR3 has 13 residues. The CDR3 DNA reads as TGTGCCAGCAGCGGACATCTCACAGATACGCAGTATTTT. This translates into CASSGHLTDTQYF.

The chain has TRBV4-3 and TRBJ1-2; D is ambiguous. There are 17 residues in the CDR3. The V and J ends lost 0 bases and 8 bases respectively, with 22 bases between them. CDR1 and CDR2 (germline): LGHNA, YSLEER. CDR3 sequence (DNA): TGCGCCAGCAGCCAAGATTTTCCCCCGGACGTTGAACGAGGCTACACCTTC. Translating gives CASSQDFPPDVERGYTF.

This chain links TRBV7-2 with TRBJ2-4; D perhaps matches TRBD1 (6 bases). In germline, CDR1 is SGHTA, CDR2 FQGNSA. The CDR3 totals 13 residues. V was trimmed by 1 base and J by 15 bases, leaving 16 bases between them. The DNA for the CDR3 is TGTGCCAGCAGCTTAGGCCTACAGGGTCTAGGGTACTTC. It encodes CASSLGLQGLGYF.

The chain carries TRBV28 and TRBJ1-6; no definite D call. This CDR3 spans 17 amino acids. The germline V gene encodes CDR1 MDHEN and CDR2 SYDVKM. V was pared by 5 bases and J by 0 bases, with 14 bases between. The CDR3 loop reads CASSPFFASSYNSPLHF. The CDR3 DNA sequence: TGTGCCAGCAGTCCCTTTTTTGCGAGCTCCTATAATTCACCCCTCCACTTT.

This clonotype has just one count. The V call is TRBV7-8, the J call TRBJ2-1; 7 bases align to TRBD2. Germline V gives CDR1 SGHVS, CDR2 FQNEAQ. This CDR3 contains 14 residues. V dropped 5 bases and J dropped 15; count of bases not matched to a gene: 16. The CDR3 loop is CASSERRLAPAGFF. The CDR3 DNA reads as TGTGCCAGCAGCGAGAGGAGACTAGCCCCCGCGGGGTTCTTC.

This clonotype was counted once. The V and J genes are TRBV7-6 and TRBJ2-1; 7 bases fit TRBD1. Germline CDR1 reads SGHVS; CDR2 reads FNYEAQ. The length of the CDR3 is 15 residues. J was trimmed by 6 bases and V by 4 bases; bases with no gene match: 9. In DNA form, the CDR3 reads TGTGCCAGCAGCTCCTCCGGGACAGTTGGCAATGAGCAGTTCTTC. Amino acids: CASSSSGTVGNEQFF.

This rearrangement joins TRBV12-3 or TRBV12-4 to TRBJ2-1; D is perhaps TRBD1 (6 bases). This CDR3 spans 11 amino acids. V was pared by 6 bases and J by 12 bases, with 12 bases between. CDR3 DNA sequence: TGTGCCAGCAGACAGGGTAGCCTGCAGTTCTTC. This codes for CASRQGSLQFF.

As for this clonotype: One end of the junction varies from germline; a read error may be responsible. V gene TRBV7-2 combines with J gene TRBJ2-3; D is perhaps TRBD2 (5 bases). CDR1 and CDR2 from the germline V gene are SGHTA and FQGNSA. This CDR3 is 15 amino acids long. CDR3 in amino acids: CAGSFPEGGTDTQYF. The CDR3 bases are TGTGCCGGCAGCTTTCCCGAGGGAGGCACAGATACGCAGTATTTT.

This clonotype has more than one count but fewer than ten. The rearrangement uses TRBV12-3 or TRBV12-4 and TRBJ2-4; 8 bases are shared with TRBD1. This CDR3 region has 12 residues. Trimming took 6 bases from V and 13 from J; bases not matched to a gene: 8. CDR3 residues: CASRGQGMRQYF. CDR3 DNA sequence: TGTGCCAGCAGAGGACAGGGAATGAGGCAGTACTTC.

The chain employs TRBV7-2 and TRBJ2-1; maybe TRBD1 (6 bases). Germline V gene data show CDR1 as SGHTA and CDR2 as FQGNSA. This CDR3 comprises 12 residues. Trimming cost V 6 bases and J 8 bases, with 11 bases left between them. CDR3 protein: CASRLQGDEQFF. The CDR3 DNA follows: TGTGCCAGCAGGTTACAGGGCGATGAGCAGTTCTTC.

A few counts support this clonotype. V usage is TRBV25-1 and J usage is TRBJ2-5; no definite D call. This CDR3 has 13 amino acids. V lost 1 base and J 4 bases, leaving 7 bases between the germline ends. CDR1 and CDR2 (germline): MGHDK, SYGVNS. CDR3 sequence reads: CASSESARETQYF. CDR3 coding DNA: TGTGCCAGCAGTGAATCGGCTCGAGAGACCCAGTACTTC.

This clonotype was counted a few times. CDR3 nucleotides: TGTGCCAGCAGTGTCCCCAGAGCGGGTAGCACAGATACGCAGTATTTT. Translated: CASSVPRAGSTDTQYF. The chain is built from TRBV28 and TRBJ2-3; D is perhaps TRBD2 (6 bases). Trimming shortened V by 5 bases and J by 0 bases, and 15 bases separated the two germline ends. The CDR3 has 16 residues. CDR1 is MDHEN and CDR2 is SYDVKM in the germline V gene.

The gene calls are TRBV6-2 or TRBV6-3 and TRBJ2-1, with D unclear. V was trimmed by 1 base and J by 2 bases, leaving 3 bases between them. The CDR3 extends over 13 amino acids. Germline lookup yields CDR1 MNHEY and CDR2 SVGEGT. The CDR3 reads CASSYLPYNEQFF. In nucleotides, the CDR3 is TGTGCCAGCAGTTACTTGCCCTACAATGAGCAGTTCTTC.

This clonotype was counted between two and nine times. The V gene is TRBV5-6, the J gene TRBJ2-7; 10 nucleotides line up with TRBD1. The J call may be incorrect, as the DNA end agrees better with TRBJ2-5. Germline V lookup: CDR1 SGHDT, CDR2 YYEEEE. The CDR3 contains 16 residues. CDR3 sequence: CASSPDRQGAFETQYF. DNA for the CDR3: TGTGCCAGCAGCCCAGACCGACAGGGGGCTTTCGAGACCCAGTACTTC.

The gene calls are TRBV7-2 and TRBJ1-2; D perhaps matches TRBD1 (6 bases). V lost 1 base, J lost 6 bases, and 12 bases lay in between. Germline loops: CDR1 SGHTA, CDR2 FQGNSA. The CDR3 is made up of 14 amino acids. CDR3 nucleotides: TGTGCCAGCAGCTTAGGGAACCCAGGGGATGGCTACACCTTC. Translated, it gives CASSLGNPGDGYTF.

The chain has TRBV12-3 or TRBV12-4 and TRBJ2-7, with D perhaps matching TRBD1 (5 bases). The CDR3 has 12 residues. Trimming removed 2 bases at V and 7 bases at J, with 9 bases between. CDR3: CASSLWTNEQYF. As DNA, the CDR3 is TGTGCCAGCAGTTTATGGACAAATGAGCAGTACTTC.

This clonotype came up a few times. The chain uses TRBV20-1 and TRBJ2-5; 7 bases map to TRBD1. Germline trimming cut 3 bases from V and 3 bases from J; bases unmatched to any gene: 10. This CDR3 has 15 residues. CDR1 and CDR2 from the germline V gene are DFQATT and SNEGSKA (reference sequence). The CDR3 coding sequence is TGCAGTGCTAGTAGTCTCGGGCAGGGGGAAGAGACCCAGTACTTC. Translating it yields CSASSLGQGEETQYF.

This sequence joins TRBV6-2 or TRBV6-3 and TRBJ1-2; no definite D call. Germline lookup yields CDR1 MNHEY and CDR2 SVGEGT. Trimming took 2 bases from V and 5 from J, leaving 3 bases between them. This CDR3 comprises 11 residues. In DNA form, the CDR3 reads TGTGCCAGCAGTTACCCTTATGGCTACACCTTC. This sequence encodes CASSYPYGYTF.

The J gene is TRBJ2-5, the V gene TRBV11-2; D possibly corresponds to TRBD2 (6 bases). This CDR3 is 15 amino acids long. Germline CDR1 reads SGHAT; CDR2 reads FQNNGV. The V and J ends lost 6 bases and 3 bases respectively, with 17 bases between them. This CDR3 is CASRKPGSGEETQYF. The DNA for the CDR3 is TGTGCCAGCAGAAAGCCAGGGTCGGGGGAAGAGACCCAGTACTTC.

The sample holds a few counts of this clonotype. The chain couples TRBV5-1 to TRBJ2-5, with 7 bases that match TRBD1. Germline V gene data show CDR1 as SGHRS and CDR2 as YFSETQ. Trimming cost V 4 bases and J 2 bases; bases outside gene matches: 8. The CDR3 is 15 amino acids. The CDR3 DNA sequence: TGCGCCAGCAGCGATAATGGACAGGTTCAAGAGACCCAGTACTTC. It encodes CASSDNGQVQETQYF.

This clonotype was recorded a few times. This rearrangement joins TRBV7-9 to TRBJ1-6; D gene uncertain. V lost 1 base, J lost 9 bases, and 10 bases lay in between. CDR3 length: 14 amino acids. Germline assignment: CDR1 SEHNR and CDR2 FQNEAQ (reference sequence). CDR3 sequence reads: CASSLEVVGSPLHF. The CDR3 DNA is TGTGCCAGCAGCTTAGAAGTAGTAGGTTCACCCCTCCACTTT. The full variable domain, in which reference TRBV7-9 and TRBJ1-6 provide the parts outside the CDR3, is DTGVSQNPRHKITKRGQNVTFRCDPISEHNRLYWYRQTLGQGPEFLTYFQNEAQLEKSRLLSDRFSAERPKGSFSTLEIQRTEQGDSAMYLCASSLEVVGSPLHFGNGTRLTVT.

The CDR3 loop reads CASSPLDSSYNSPLHF. The CDR3, as DNA: TGTGCCAGCAGTCCTCTAGATAGCTCCTATAATTCACCCCTCCACTTT. The V and J genes are TRBV28 and TRBJ1-6; no reliable D call. The CDR3 totals 16 residues. Germline V gives CDR1 MDHEN, CDR2 SYDVKM. Trimming cost V 5 bases and J 0 bases, with 11 bases left between them. Together with reference TRBV28 and TRBJ1-6, the CDR3 gives the full variable domain: DVKVTQSSRYLVKRTGEKVFLECVQDMDHENMFWYRQDPGLGLRLIYFSYDVKMKEKGDIPEGYSVSREKKERFSLILESASTNQTSMYLCASSPLDSSYNSPLHFGNGTRLTVT.

This clonotype turned up a few times. This chain uses TRBV7-9 with TRBJ2-3; 7 nucleotides agree with TRBD1. The CDR3 sequence is 15 residues long. Germline V gene lookup returns CDR1 SEHNR and CDR2 FQNEAQ (reference sequence). The V and J ends lost 1 base and 5 bases, in that order; junction bases with no gene match: 6. The CDR3 sequence: CASSLGRRQGDTQYF. The CDR3 DNA follows: TGTGCCAGCAGCTTAGGGAGGAGACAGGGAGATACGCAGTATTTT.

This clonotype appeared a single time. V gene TRBV11-2 combines with J gene TRBJ2-3, with D hard to call. Trimming pared 8 bases from V and 5 bases from J, leaving 17 bases between. The CDR3 contains 14 residues. Germline V lookup: CDR1 SGHAT, CDR2 FQNNGV. Here the CDR3 reads CASDTTSLGDTQYF. Written as DNA, the CDR3 is TGTGCCAGCGATACCACGAGTCTAGGAGATACGCAGTATTTT.

This clonotype showed up just a few times. The chain couples TRBV20-1 to TRBJ2-1; possibly TRBD1 or TRBD2 for D (6 bases each). Germline V gene lookup returns CDR1 DFQATT and CDR2 SNEGSKA (reference sequence). Trimming removed 6 bases from V and 9 bases from J, with 15 bases in between. The CDR3 extends over 12 amino acids. The chain's CDR3 is CSARRGSSEQFF. The CDR3, as DNA: TGCAGTGCGAGGAGGGGGTCCAGTGAGCAGTTCTTC.

This chain connects TRBV20-1 to TRBJ2-1; 9 nucleotides agree with TRBD1. The CDR3 is 15 residues long. CDR1 and CDR2 from the germline V gene are DFQATT and SNEGSKA (reference sequence). V was pared by 1 base and J by 3 bases, with 4 bases of the junction left unmatched. The CDR3 region is CSARGETGGYNEQFF. The CDR3 DNA reads as TGCAGTGCTAGAGGGGAGACAGGGGGCTACAATGAGCAGTTCTTC.

The chain joins TRBV10-3 to TRBJ1-5; D gene uncertain. V dropped 11 bases and J dropped 3 bases, with 14 bases sitting between them. Per germline, CDR1 ENHRY and CDR2 SYGVKD. This CDR3 contains 13 residues. Here the CDR3 reads CAPWADDNQPQHF. CDR3 coding DNA: TGTGCCCCCTGGGCAGATGACAATCAGCCCCAGCATTTT.

The chain is built from TRBV2 and TRBJ2-5; 7 nucleotides align to TRBD1. CDR3 length: 13 amino acids. CDR1 and CDR2 from the germline V gene are SNHLY and FYNNEI. V lost 9 bases, J lost 3 bases, and 7 bases stayed unmatched. CDR3 coding DNA: TGTGCCAGAGGACAGGCTCGGAAAGAGACCCAGTACTTC. Protein sequence: CARGQARKETQYF.

The chain employs TRBV10-3 and TRBJ1-6; TRBD1 agrees at 7 bases. Germline assignment: CDR1 ENHRY and CDR2 SYGVKD. There are 17 residues in the CDR3. V lost 1 base to trimming and J lost 10 bases; unmatched junction nucleotides: 13. The CDR3 coding sequence is TGTGCCATCAGTGAGTTTTTAGGACAGGACGGGAAATCACCCCTCCACTTT. Translated: CAISEFLGQDGKSPLHF.